Listed below are T cell receptor beta chains from one sample, sequenced in a study of cytomegalovirus exposure and HLA in healthy donors. Clones were sequenced by immunoSEQ multiplex PCR, and TCRdb holds only the in-frame ones, with some missing. This sample yields 98,000 or so clones, of which about three quarters are seen a single time; 16% belongs to the top ten. Sample: PBMCs. The origin of the receptors is a man between 60 and 75 years old in good health and CMV-seropositive. CDR3s include the opening cysteine and the closing phenylalanine or tryptophan. A D gene is named only where the DNA matches it firmly. Only part of the rows carry a size: once, few, many, or a class if the clone is expanded.

v_call	clone_size	d_call	j_call	cdr3_nt	cdr3_aa
TRBV27	NA	NA	TRBJ2-7	TGTGCCAGCAGTTTAGGAGGTTTCTGGACCTACGAGCAGTACTTC	CASSLGGFWTYEQYF
TRBV5-1	NA	TRBD2	TRBJ2-7	TGCGCCAGCAGCTTAGAGGGTAGCGGGGCCATCTCCTACGAGCAGTACTTC	CASSLEGSGAISYEQYF
TRBV11-2	NA	NA	TRBJ2-4	TGTGCCAGCAGGAAATGGGGAGGCAAAAACATTCAGTACTTC	CASRKWGGKNIQYF
TRBV2	NA	TRBD1	TRBJ2-1	TGTGCCAGCCCAGGGACAGGGGTTCGCACCTACAATGAGCAGTTCTTC	CASPGTGVRTYNEQFF
TRBV27	NA	NA	TRBJ2-7	TGTGCCAGCAGCCCAGGGGCCTCCTACGAGCAGTACTTC	CASSPGASYEQYF
TRBV5-6	few	NA	TRBJ1-2	TGTGCCAGCAGCTTGGGCCAGGCTAACTATGGCTACACCTTC	CASSLGQANYGYTF
TRBV4-1	NA	NA	TRBJ1-4	TGCGCCAGCAGCCAAGTAGGGGATGGTGAAAAACTGTTTTTT	CASSQVGDGEKLFF
TRBV5-6	NA	TRBD1	TRBJ2-5	TGTGCCAGCAGCGATCTCGGGGCAGGGGGTGTTGAGACCCAGTACTTC	CASSDLGAGGVETQYF
TRBV18	once	NA	TRBJ1-2	TGTGCCAGCTCAGAGATGACAGTGCGTGGCTACACCTTC	CASSEMTVRGYTF
TRBV15	NA	NA	TRBJ2-7	TGTGCCACCAGCATGCGTCCCTCCTACGAGCAGTACTTC	CATSMRPSYEQYF
TRBV5-6	few	NA	TRBJ2-1	TGTGCCAGCAGCTTGGATGAGAGGGTCGAGCAGTTCTTC	CASSLDERVEQFF
TRBV5-1	NA	NA	TRBJ1-1	TGCGCCAGCAGCACAACAGGGATCCGAGAAGCTTTCTTT	CASSTTGIREAFF
TRBV7-8	once	NA	TRBJ2-7	TGTGCCAGCAGCATAGACAGGGAGCAGTACTTC	CASSIDREQYF
TRBV19	NA	NA	TRBJ2-1	TGTGCCAGTAGTCAGGAAAACCTCTACAATGAGCAGTTCTTC	CASSQENLYNEQFF
TRBV4-1	few	TRBD2	TRBJ2-1	TGCGCCAGCAGCCGACCAGCGGGGGGGGCCAGGGAGCAGTTCTTC	CASSRPAGGAREQFF
TRBV7-2	NA	NA	TRBJ2-4	TGTGCCAGCAGCTTAGACCAGGGCTTGGAGGCCAAAAACATTCAGTACTTC	CASSLDQGLEAKNIQYF
TRBV4-2	NA	TRBD2	TRBJ2-3	TGTGCCAGCAGCCAAGCTAGACTTTCTGGGAGGGGTACGCAGTATTTT	CASSQARLSGRGTQYF
TRBV6-1	once	TRBD1	TRBJ2-1	TGTGCCAGCAGCGCCGGGACAGTATACAATGAGCAGTTCTTC	CASSAGTVYNEQFF
TRBV6-1	NA	NA	TRBJ2-2	TGTGCCAGCAGTGAAGGAACAGGTGGGAACACCGGGGAGCTGTTTTTT	CASSEGTGGNTGELFF
TRBV5-1	NA	TRBD1	TRBJ2-6	TGCGCCAGCAGCCCGACAGGGTCTAACTCTGGGGCCAACGTCCTGACTTTC	CASSPTGSNSGANVLTF
TRBV18	NA	NA	TRBJ2-7	TGTGCCAGCTCACCAATCCTTTCAGGCAGCTCCTACGAGCAGTACTTC	CASSPILSGSSYEQYF
TRBV7-8	NA	NA	TRBJ2-3	TGTGCCAGCAGCTTAGTGGCCAAAATCACAGATACGCAGTATTTT	CASSLVAKITDTQYF
TRBV19	NA	NA	TRBJ1-6	TGTGCCAGTAGCAACGATCGGGATTCACCCCTCCACTTT	CASSNDRDSPLHF
TRBV28	NA	TRBD1	TRBJ2-4	TGTGCCAGCAGACGACAGGGGCTAGCCAAAAACATTCAGTACTTC	CASRRQGLAKNIQYF
TRBV9	NA	TRBD2	TRBJ2-3	TGTGCCAGCAGCGTCGGAGCGGGGGCTAGCACAGATACGCAGTATTTT	CASSVGAGASTDTQYF
TRBV10-1	NA	NA	TRBJ2-3	TGCGCCAGCAGTGTTCTAGTATCAGATACGCAGTATTTT	CASSVLVSDTQYF
TRBV11-2	NA	TRBD2	TRBJ2-1	TGTGCCAGCAGTGGCGGGGGGTCCTCCTACAATGAGCAGTTCTTC	CASSGGGSSYNEQFF
TRBV6-5	NA	TRBD1	TRBJ2-7	TGTGCCAGCAGGCCCAGGGGGCGCTACGAGCAGTACTTC	CASRPRGRYEQYF
TRBV2	NA	NA	TRBJ2-2	TGTGCCAGCAGGCCGGGACTTTCAATTGGCGGGGAGCTGTTTTTT	CASRPGLSIGGELFF
TRBV2	NA	NA	TRBJ2-7	TGTGCCAGCAGTCAAGACCTCACCCGGGGCGAGCAGTACTTC	CASSQDLTRGEQYF
TRBV6-6	NA	NA	TRBJ2-7	TGTGCCAGCAGAAAAACCCCTTTAGTCTACGAGCAGTACTTC	CASRKTPLVYEQYF